The 28 T cell receptor beta chains presented below share a single source sample, sequenced in a study of T cells expressing NK-cell markers. TCRdb re-analyzed the 5' RACE reads; it lists each CDR3 protein once, without DNA. The sample totals 350,000 to 450,000 distinct CDR3 sequences; its top ten clones hold around 5.2%. Sequencing was carried out using blood T cells: a sorted CD56 or NKG2C T cell subset, CD4+ or CD8+ T cells, or bulk PBMC T cells (not recorded which). These receptors all stem from a man aged 18-70 years in good health.

The chain links TRBV2 to TRBJ2-7; the TRBD2 assignment by TCRdb is unverifiable without DNA. This CDR3 spans 15 amino acids. Germline CDR1 and CDR2: SNHLY and FYNNEI. The CDR3 reads CASRERDWISYEQYF.

The chain uses TRBV12-3 or TRBV12-4 and TRBJ2-2; TCRdb names TRBD2, which stays unverified in the absence of DNA. This CDR3 comprises 18 residues. CDR3 region: CASSPRHPGLGDTGELFF.

The chain carries TRBV5-1 and TRBJ2-2; TCRdb's D call, TRBD1, is unchecked because there is no DNA. Germline CDR1 reads SGHRS; CDR2 reads YFSETQ. CDR3 size: 16 residues. CDR3 amino acids: CASSFYGTEQTGELFF.

The CDR3 is CTSSARGFAVPPLHF. The chain combines TRBV1 with TRBJ1-6; without DNA, the TCRdb call of TRBD1 cannot be checked. TRBV1 is designated a pseudogene. This CDR3 spans 15 amino acids.

J is TRBJ1-5 and V is TRBV27; lacking DNA, the TRBD1 call made by TCRdb goes unchecked. Germline CDR1 and CDR2: MNHEY and SMNVEV (reference sequence). The CDR3 runs 14 residues. The CDR3 loop is CASSGGTANQPQHF.

The V and J genes are TRBV7-8 and TRBJ1-5. The CDR3 consists of 16 residues. The germline V gene encodes CDR1 SGHVS and CDR2 FQNEAQ. The CDR3 spells CASSYQGIDSNQPQHF.

This chain uses TRBV21-1 with TRBJ2-4; lacking DNA, the TRBD2 call made by TCRdb goes unchecked. TRBV21-1 is listed as a pseudogene. There are 15 residues in the CDR3. The chain's CDR3 is CASEREGPQVGIQYF.

The chain has TRBV7-9 and TRBJ1-4. The germline CDR1 and CDR2 sequences are SEHNR and FQNEAQ (reference sequence). This CDR3 is 16 amino acids long. The CDR3 loop is CASSLTMVATNEKLFF.

The V call is TRBV27, the J call TRBJ2-7; TCRdb's assignment of TRBD1 cannot be checked, as there is no DNA. CDR1 and CDR2 from the germline V gene are MNHEY and SMNVEV (reference sequence). The CDR3 has 14 amino acids. The chain's CDR3 is CASSLSSAQDEQYF.

J is TRBJ2-3 and V is TRBV7-2. The CDR3 is made up of 13 amino acids. Germline V gene data show CDR1 as SGHTA and CDR2 as FQGNSA. The CDR3: CASKPYSTDTQYF.

This sequence joins TRBV7-2 and TRBJ2-3; without DNA, the TCRdb call of TRBD2 cannot be checked. The CDR3 is 15 residues long. CDR1 and CDR2 (germline): SGHTA, FQGNSA. This CDR3 reads CASSLDRTFTDTQYF.

The V and J genes are TRBV20-1 and TRBJ2-3. This CDR3 is built from 16 residues. CDR1 and CDR2 from the germline V gene are DFQATT and SNEGSKA (reference sequence). The CDR3 loop is CSARDGLMGFTDTQYF.

The genes are TRBV5-1 and TRBJ2-7; the TCRdb D gene call, TRBD1, has no DNA to confirm it. Germline loops: CDR1 SGHRS, CDR2 YFSETQ. The CDR3 covers 12 residues. The CDR3 loop is CASKRQGYEQYF.

The chain employs TRBV6-1 and TRBJ2-7; the TCRdb call, TRBD2, lacks DNA for checking. This CDR3 has 14 amino acids. Germline V CDR1 and CDR2: MNHNS, SASEGT. This CDR3 is CASRSGGTLYEQYF.

The chain is built from TRBV19 and TRBJ2-1; TCRdb calls TRBD2, which cannot be checked without DNA. The CDR3 is 13 amino acids. Per germline, CDR1 LNHDA and CDR2 SQIVND (reference sequence). The CDR3: CASNERGGNEQFF.

The chain has TRBV7-3 and TRBJ1-1. The CDR3 covers 18 residues. The germline CDR1 and CDR2 sequences are SGHTA and FQGTGA. The CDR3 reads CASSLIGSGYGMNTEAFF.

The genes are TRBV28 and TRBJ1-2; TCRdb returns TRBD1, unconfirmable since there is no DNA. This CDR3 is built from 12 residues. Germline V lookup: CDR1 MDHEN, CDR2 SYDVKM. The CDR3 is CATMGVNYGYTF.

J is TRBJ2-3 and V is TRBV6-4. The germline gives CDR1 MRHNA, CDR2 SNTAGT. The CDR3 runs to 14 residues. The CDR3 is CASSLTETTDTQYF.

V and J are TRBV20-1 and TRBJ2-6. Germline V gives CDR1 DFQATT, CDR2 SNEGSKA (reference sequence). CDR3 size: 13 residues. This CDR3 reads CSAFTGGANVLTF.

The V gene is TRBV29-1, the J gene TRBJ2-1; TCRdb outputs TRBD2, but without DNA this stays unchecked. The CDR3 length is 15 residues. Germline loops: CDR1 SQVTM, CDR2 ANQGSEA. CDR3 residues: CSVGRFVREVNEQFF.

The chain uses TRBV7-2 and TRBJ2-5; the D gene TCRdb calls, TRBD1, cannot be checked with no DNA. CDR1 and CDR2 (germline): SGHTA, FQGNSA. CDR3 length: 13 amino acids. This chain's CDR3 is CASSDARRETQYF.

The genes are TRBV2 and TRBJ2-6. The CDR3 totals 12 residues. Germline CDR1 reads SNHLY; CDR2 reads FYNNEI. CDR3 loop: CASSGGANVLTF.

This chain connects TRBV20-1 to TRBJ2-1; TCRdb selects TRBD2, and the lack of DNA leaves this call unchecked. This CDR3 is 18 amino acids long. Per the germline V gene, CDR1 is DFQATT and CDR2 is SNEGSKA (reference sequence). The CDR3 is CSAYGLAPELGSYNEQFF.

This chain connects TRBV10-3 to TRBJ2-1; TCRdb proposes TRBD2, but this gene call is untestable without DNA. The germline V gene encodes CDR1 ENHRY and CDR2 SYGVKD. The CDR3 runs to 14 residues. The CDR3 region is CAIRTSGRSNEQFF.

The chain employs TRBV20-1 and TRBJ2-1; the D call of TRBD1 rests on TCRdb alone, since no DNA is present to check it. Germline CDR1 DFQATT, CDR2 SNEGSKA (reference sequence). The CDR3 sequence is 15 residues long. The chain's CDR3 is CSATTGKSSYNEQFF.

The gene calls are TRBV5-5 and TRBJ2-1; TCRdb returns TRBD2, unconfirmable since there is no DNA. From germline, CDR1 is SGHKS and CDR2 YYEKEE (reference sequence). CDR3 length: 14 residues. Here the CDR3 reads CASRRERNYNEQFF.

V and J are TRBV5-1 and TRBJ1-5; TCRdb returns TRBD1, unconfirmable since there is no DNA. Germline V lookup: CDR1 SGHRS, CDR2 YFSETQ. The CDR3 totals 16 residues. This CDR3 reads CASSPSPGQGYQPQHF.

This chain connects TRBV11-3 to TRBJ2-2; the TCRdb D gene call, TRBD1, has no DNA to confirm it. The germline CDR1 and CDR2 sequences are SGHNT and YENEEA. CDR3 size: 13 residues. This CDR3 reads CASSPAGGRELFF. Combining the CDR3 with reference TRBV11-3 and TRBJ2-2 gives the whole variable domain EAGVVQSPRYKIIEKKQPVAFWCNPISGHNTLYWYLQNLGQGPELLIRYENEEAVDDSQLPKDRFSAERLKGVDSTLKIQPAELGDSAVYLCASSPAGGRELFFGEGSRLTVL.